The 2 T cell receptor beta chains below all came from one sample that was sequenced in a study of T cell responses to AZD1222 COVID-19 vaccine. Here immunoSEQ multiplex PCR was the method, and the copy in TCRdb shows in-frame clones only, minus some. The sample holds about 170,000 clones, roughly nine tenths seen once. The sample here was peripheral blood, taken 28 days after the second AZD1222 dose. These receptors were obtained from an adult who received the AZD1222 COVID-19 vaccine.

CDR3 protein: CAISELQGSSPLHF. The DNA for the CDR3 is TGTGCCATCAGTGAGTTGCAGGGTTCTTCACCCCTCCACTTT. J is TRBJ1-6 and V is TRBV10-3, with a possible D match to TRBD1 (5 bases). CDR1 is ENHRY, CDR2 SYGVKD, per germline. Between the trimmed V and J ends, which lost 1 base and 9 bases, there was a span of 10 bases. The CDR3 runs to 14 residues.

The rearrangement uses TRBV11-2 and TRBJ1-4; 9 bases fit TRBD1. Germline CDR1 SGHAT, CDR2 FQNNGV. The CDR3 has 16 residues. J was trimmed by 4 bases and V by 5 bases; bases with no gene match: 8. The CDR3 nucleotides are TGTGCCAGCAGCCCCTCTTTGGGACAGGGTAATGAAAAACTGTTTTTT. Translation: CASSPSLGQGNEKLFF.